This T cell receptor (beta chain) emerged from a study of cytomegalovirus exposure and HLA in healthy donors. The study, taken as a whole, reports: The classifier reportedly diagnosed cytomegalovirus status with high specificity and sensitivity.

For this clone: Its antigen is not known.

At the time of sampling, donors were nominally healthy, though unrecorded immune exposures were likely. With 60 Vbeta and 13 Jbeta primers, the PCR was carried out. Per the original methods: An analysis performed later counted around 86 million unique TCR beta chains (roughly 11 million of them shared). The assay was immunoSEQ multiplex PCR, and TCRdb's table has in-frame clones only and misses some. V, J and clone size are taken as reported in that table, and D and trimming were inferred from the DNA itself. The table shows about 150,000 clones, with just under 70% occurring only once. The clonotype originates from a man aged 55-75 years in good health and CMV-seronegative. Sequenced material: PBMCs.

The CDR3 nucleotides are TGTGCCAGCTCTCAGTTAAGCTCTGGGGCCAACGTCCTGACTTTC. As protein: CASSQLSSGANVLTF. The chain joins TRBV6-5 to TRBJ2-6, with no clear D. The V end was cut by 8 bases, the J end by 0 bases, with 11 bases between. This CDR3 contains 15 residues. CDR1 is MNHEY and CDR2 is SVGAGI in the germline V gene.